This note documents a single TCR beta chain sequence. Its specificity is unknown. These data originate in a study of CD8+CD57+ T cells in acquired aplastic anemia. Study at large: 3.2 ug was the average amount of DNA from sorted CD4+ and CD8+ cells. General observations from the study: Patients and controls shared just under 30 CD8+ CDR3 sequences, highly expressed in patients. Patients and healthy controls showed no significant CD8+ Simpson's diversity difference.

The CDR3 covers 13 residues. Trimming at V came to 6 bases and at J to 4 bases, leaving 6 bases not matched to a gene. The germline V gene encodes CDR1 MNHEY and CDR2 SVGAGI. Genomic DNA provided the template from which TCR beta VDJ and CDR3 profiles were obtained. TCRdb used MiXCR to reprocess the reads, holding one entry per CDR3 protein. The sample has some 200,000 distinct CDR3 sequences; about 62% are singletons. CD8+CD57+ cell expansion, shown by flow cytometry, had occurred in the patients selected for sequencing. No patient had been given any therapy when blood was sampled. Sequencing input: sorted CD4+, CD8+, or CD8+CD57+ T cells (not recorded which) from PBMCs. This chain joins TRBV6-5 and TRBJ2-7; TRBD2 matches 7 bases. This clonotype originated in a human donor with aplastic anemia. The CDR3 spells CASSGGSEYEQYF. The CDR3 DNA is TGTGCCAGCAGCGGCGGGAGTGAGTACGAGCAGTACTTC.